These T cell receptor beta chains were read from a single sample in a study of molecular identifiers for immune sequencing clone quantification. One entry per CDR3 protein, called by TCRdb with MiXCR from the PCR reads. This table has approximately 97,000 distinct CDR3 sequences, around 24% appearing once. What was sequenced was naive CD8+ T cells from blood, with Jurkat cell RNA spiked in. All receptors come from a human donor in good health. Some libraries in this study had Jurkat cell RNA spiked in. The CDR3 runs from the conserved cysteine through the conserved F or W. The D gene is left open where the match is weak. The listing skips clone size in some rows; elsewhere it reads once, few, many or a size class.

d_call	j_call	clone_size	v_call	cdr3_nt	cdr3_aa
TRBD2	TRBJ2-5	NA	TRBV27	TGTGCCGGCACCTCCCTAGCGGGGGGATGGGAGACCCAGTACTTC	CAGTSLAGGWETQYF
NA	TRBJ2-1	NA	TRBV19	TGTGCCAGCGCCTTCGGGTCCTCCTACAATGAGCAGTTCTTC	CASAFGSSYNEQFF
NA	TRBJ1-1	many	TRBV4-3	TGCGCCAGCAGCCAACAGGGCGGGGGTTCTGAAGCTTTCTTT	CASSQQGGGSEAFF
TRBD1	TRBJ1-2	many	TRBV27	TGTGCCAGCAGTTTAGAGGGGGCTGGAGGCTACACCTTC	CASSLEGAGGYTF
NA	TRBJ2-3	once	TRBV7-9	TGTGCCAGCAGCGCGAGGACTGGCTATACGCAGTATTTT	CASSARTGYTQYF
TRBD1	TRBJ1-1	NA	TRBV12-3/TRBV12-4	TGTGCCCGCAGGGGGGGGGCCGGGGTGTCTTTCTTT	CARRGGAGVSFF
TRBD1	TRBJ2-7	NA	TRBV27	TGTGCCAGCAGTTTAACCGGGACAGGGTGCTACGAGCAGTACTTC	CASSLTGTGCYEQYF
NA	TRBJ1-1	NA	TRBV9	TGTGCCAGCAGCGTAGGGCAGAACACTGAAGCTTTATTT	CASSVGQNTEALF
TRBD1	TRBJ1-6	NA	TRBV28	TGTGCCAGCAGGGCCGAAGGACAGGGGGCATCACCCCTCCACTTT	CASRAEGQGASPLHF
NA	TRBJ1-5	many	TRBV21-1	TGTGCCAGCAGCAAGGGACAGGGGGGCAATCAGCCCCAGCATTTT	CASSKGQGGNQPQHF
NA	TRBJ1-1	few	TRBV4-1	TGCGCCGGCAGCCAGGACAGTATGAACACTGAAGCTTTCTTT	CAGSQDSMNTEAFF
TRBD2	TRBJ2-1	many	TRBV7-6	TGTGCCAGCAGCTTAAGACTAGCGGACTCTAGCTCCTACAATGAGCAGTTCTTC	CASSLRLADSSSYNEQFF
TRBD1	TRBJ2-7	few	TRBV7-2	TGTGCCAGCAGCCAGGTCGTGGGACAGGGTTACGAGCAGTACTTC	CASSQVVGQGYEQYF
NA	TRBJ2-3	many	TRBV4-3	TGCGCCAGCAGCCAAGATGTCAGCTACAGAGATACGCAGTATTTT	CASSQDVSYRDTQYF
TRBD2	TRBJ2-3	many	TRBV6-4	TGTGCCAGCAGTGAGACTAGCGGGGGCCCAGATACGCAGTATTTT	CASSETSGGPDTQYF
TRBD2	TRBJ2-3	few	TRBV9	TGTGCCAGCAGCGTGGGGTATGGGGCTAGCGGGGGCACAGATACGCAGTATTTT	CASSVGYGASGGTDTQYF
NA	TRBJ2-3	many	TRBV7-9	TGTGCCAGCAGCCCCAGGGTTCGCACAGATACGCAGTATTTT	CASSPRVRTDTQYF
NA	TRBJ2-4	many	TRBV7-6	TGTGCCAGCAGCCCAGGGGGGGTTCGATCCAAAAACATTCAGTACTTC	CASSPGGVRSKNIQYF
TRBD1	TRBJ1-5	NA	TRBV6-6	TGTGCCAGCAGTTTCGGGACAGGATATCAGCCCCAGCATTTT	CASSFGTGYQPQHF
NA	TRBJ1-6	NA	TRBV20-1	TGCAGTGCTCGGGACTTGAGAATTAGCTCCTATAATTCACCCCTCCACTTT	CSARDLRISSYNSPLHF
NA	TRBJ2-3	many	TRBV3-1	TGTGCCAGCAGCCCGCCAGGGACAGATACGCAGTATTTT	CASSPPGTDTQYF
NA	TRBJ2-7	NA	TRBV4-3	TGCGCCGACCCAGATGCGGTGAGCTCCTACGAGCAGTACTTC	CADPDAVSSYEQYF
TRBD2	TRBJ2-3	many	TRBV12-3/TRBV12-4	TGTGCCAGCAGTTTCTATCCGGCGGGGGGCCGGGCAGATACGCAGTATTTT	CASSFYPAGGRADTQYF
NA	TRBJ1-1	many	TRBV6-1	TGTGCCAGCAGTGAAGAGCTAGGATTAAACACTGAAGCTTTCTTT	CASSEELGLNTEAFF
TRBD2	TRBJ2-3	many	TRBV28	TGTGCCAGCAGTTTCGAGCGGGAGGAACGCCCAGATACGCAGTATTTT	CASSFEREERPDTQYF
NA	TRBJ2-7	many	TRBV7-2	TGTGCCAGCAGACTAAACTCGTACTACGAGCAGTACTTC	CASRLNSYYEQYF
NA	TRBJ1-4	many	TRBV27	TGTGCCAGCAGTTTATCTGTCCTGGCCGACGAACTGTTTTTT	CASSLSVLADELFF
NA	TRBJ2-2	NA	TRBV30	TGTGCCTGGGACGGGACGGTTCACACCAGGGAGCTGTTTTTT	CAWDGTVHTRELFF
NA	TRBJ2-3	many	TRBV28	TGTGCCAGCAGACTGCCGGGCGCAGAAACCTTT	CASRLPGAETF
NA	TRBJ2-1	many	TRBV13	TGTGCCAGCAGCGCGCTGGATGGGCCACACATGAATGAGCAGTTCTTC	CASSALDGPHMNEQFF
TRBD2	TRBJ2-5	many	TRBV7-9	TGTGCCAGCAGCCCTAGCGGGGTGGTGGAGACCCAGTACTTC	CASSPSGVVETQYF
TRBD1	TRBJ1-5	many	TRBV5-6	TGTGCCAGCAGCTTGGTTCGGGACAGGGAACAGCCCCAGCATTTT	CASSLVRDREQPQHF
NA	TRBJ2-3	NA	TRBV6-6	TGTGCCAGCAGCTGGGCCCCAGGCACAGATACGCAGTATTTT	CASSWAPGTDTQYF
TRBD2	TRBJ2-1	NA	TRBV5-6	TGTGCCAGCAGGGTACTAGCGGGAGGGCCCAATGAGCAGTTCTTC	CASRVLAGGPNEQFF
NA	TRBJ2-7	few	TRBV4-3	TGCGCCAGCAGCCAAGACAGACAGGACTCCTACGAGCAGTACTTC	CASSQDRQDSYEQYF
NA	TRBJ2-7	many	TRBV27	TGTGCCAGCAGTCGACTAGTGGACTTGATCTCCTACGAGCAGTACTTC	CASSRLVDLISYEQYF
TRBD2	TRBJ2-7	NA	TRBV6-5	TGTGCCAGCAGTTACGAACTAGCGGGGTCGGGCTACGAGCAGTACTTC	CASSYELAGSGYEQYF
NA	TRBJ2-1	few	TRBV10-3	TGTGCCATCAGTGAGTCGGGTGGGGATAATGAGCAGTTCTTC	CAISESGGDNEQFF
NA	TRBJ1-4	many	TRBV10-3	TGTGCCATCAGTGATAGGAGTCTCCCATCTACAACTAATGAAAAACTGTTTTTT	CAISDRSLPSTTNEKLFF
NA	TRBJ2-7	many	TRBV7-9	TGTGCCAGCAGCTTTACAGGGTCTGGGCAGTACTTC	CASSFTGSGQYF
TRBD2	TRBJ2-1	few	TRBV19	TGTGCCAGTAGTATGAGCGGGGGCTCCTACAATGAGCAGCTCTTC	CASSMSGGSYNEQLF
NA	TRBJ1-5	many	TRBV7-9	TGTGCCAGCAGCGTACAGGGAAGACCCCAGCATTTT	CASSVQGRPQHF
NA	TRBJ2-7	many	TRBV25-1	TGTGCCAGCAGGCCTCGGACGGGGAGCTCCTACGAGCAGTACTTC	CASRPRTGSSYEQYF
TRBD2	TRBJ2-1	once	TRBV4-3	TGCGCCAGCAGCCAAGTACTGGGACTAGCGGGACCGTTCAATGAGCGGTTCTTC	CASSQVLGLAGPFNERFF
NA	TRBJ2-1	few	TRBV4-1	TGCGCCAGCAGCCAAGAGGGACTCCCTTCCTACAATGAGCAGTTCTTC	CASSQEGLPSYNEQFF
TRBD2	TRBJ2-1	many	TRBV7-9	TGTGCCAGCAGCTCGGGACTAGAGAATGAGCAGTTCTTC	CASSSGLENEQFF
NA	TRBJ2-7	many	TRBV6-2/TRBV6-3	TGTGCCAGCAGCCAGGGTTCCCGCGAGCAGTACTTC	CASSQGSREQYF
NA	TRBJ1-5	many	TRBV4-3	TGCGCCAGCAGCCCCGGGATAAATAGCAATCAGCCCCAGCATTTT	CASSPGINSNQPQHF